The rows below give T cell receptor beta chains drawn from one sample of a study of regulatory T cells in long-lasting Graves disease. In TCRdb, the multiplex PCR reads were re-called with MiXCR into one record per CDR3 protein. Of 350,000 to 500,000 distinct CDR3 sequences listed, 21% are singletons. The sequenced sample was peripheral blood mononuclear cells (PBMCs), obtained when the disease was refractory, from a patient treated with antithyroid drugs. Source of these receptors: a female donor with Graves disease. Each CDR3 is given with its conserved first and last residue. The D gene is left open where the match is weak.

TRBV11-2,TRBJ1-2,NA,CASSAESFKIYGYTF
TRBV29-1,TRBJ2-7,TRBD1,CSVMTGGAGEQYF
TRBV2,TRBJ2-1,TRBD2,CASYIAGGYNEQFF
TRBV12-3/TRBV12-4,TRBJ2-7,TRBD1,CASKSRDRVHEQYF
TRBV7-9,TRBJ2-1,TRBD2,CASSPTGLAGYNEQFF
TRBV20-1,TRBJ1-1,NA,CSARPTGGTNTEAFF
TRBV20-1,TRBJ2-7,TRBD2,CSGAQREVGEQYF
TRBV12-3/TRBV12-4,TRBJ2-5,TRBD2,CASSSGTSGIQETQYF
TRBV7-6,TRBJ2-2,TRBD1,CASSPYPTSGTGNTGELFF
TRBV28,TRBJ2-7,TRBD2,CASSPDRGGLWGYEQYF
TRBV9,TRBJ1-4,NA,CASSAPTGQSNEKLFF
TRBV6-1,TRBJ2-7,TRBD1,CASSPDLGQGSYEQYF
TRBV28,TRBJ2-7,TRBD1,CASSFGQGSYEQYF
TRBV6-1,TRBJ1-5,TRBD1,CASRSQGNQPQHF
TRBV6-2/TRBV6-3,TRBJ2-5,TRBD2,CASSYEGGEETQYF
TRBV27,TRBJ2-7,NA,CASSFKQGGNEQYF
TRBV15,TRBJ2-7,TRBD2,CATSTGGTYEQYF
TRBV2,TRBJ1-4,NA,CASSEALWTTSEKLFF
TRBV7-2,TRBJ1-5,NA,CASSLGGARTSNQPQHF
TRBV28,TRBJ2-2,TRBD2,CASSLVLTSGTGELFF
TRBV5-1,TRBJ2-1,NA,CASSLDFANNEQFF
TRBV12-3/TRBV12-4,TRBJ2-1,TRBD1,CASGPGQGYNEQFF
TRBV27,TRBJ2-5,NA,CASSLSGQQETQYF
TRBV5-6,TRBJ2-7,TRBD1,CASSLAPGQGFYEQYF
TRBV28,TRBJ2-2,NA,CASRDGNTGELFF
TRBV27,TRBJ2-7,NA,CASSSGAQSYEQYF
TRBV5-1,TRBJ1-1,NA,CASSLEPTDLNTEAFF
TRBV6-1,TRBJ1-1,TRBD1,CASSVDRGGDTEAFF
TRBV3-1,TRBJ2-7,TRBD2,CASSQVISGGSYEQYF
TRBV9,TRBJ2-2,NA,CASSVEVSGNTGELFF
TRBV12-3/TRBV12-4,TRBJ2-7,TRBD2,CASSLGLAVSYEQYF
TRBV30,TRBJ1-5,NA,CAWSVDPRGREAAQHF
TRBV29-1,TRBJ1-2,TRBD1,CSAGQVRYGYTF
TRBV9,TRBJ2-5,NA,CASSVEGPLETQYF
TRBV11-2,TRBJ1-2,NA,CASSLDIGEPGGYGYTF
TRBV5-1,TRBJ1-2,NA,CASSPERPNYGYTF
TRBV5-4,TRBJ1-2,NA,CASSLALENGYTF
TRBV2,TRBJ2-5,NA,CASKWGQETQYF
TRBV6-1,TRBJ2-5,NA,CASSGRGQETQYF
TRBV6-2/TRBV6-3,TRBJ1-6,TRBD1,CASSSTTGVYSPLHF
TRBV3-1,TRBJ2-2,NA,CASSVQGVGELFF
TRBV20-1,TRBJ1-2,NA,CSASPETGGYTF
TRBV5-1,TRBJ2-5,TRBD1,CASSGGTGEETQYF
TRBV5-6,TRBJ2-2,NA,CASTLTGRVTGELFF
TRBV3-1,TRBJ1-1,NA,CASSQFPRNTEAFF
TRBV28,TRBJ2-1,TRBD2,CASSPRTSGIYNEQFF
TRBV6-1,TRBJ1-5,NA,CASNRLAFNQPQHF
TRBV20-1,TRBJ2-2,NA,CSARDRYSFYTGELFF
TRBV27,TRBJ1-2,TRBD1,CASSQDRNGYTF
TRBV28,TRBJ1-2,TRBD1,CASSFRDRDGYTF
TRBV19,TRBJ2-5,TRBD2,CASSIAPTSGRHLETQYF
TRBV19,TRBJ2-5,TRBD2,CASSHSGSGETQYF
TRBV6-1,TRBJ2-5,NA,CASSKDISQETQYF
TRBV4-1,TRBJ2-5,NA,CASSHGQDRETQYF
TRBV7-9,TRBJ2-6,NA,CASTGRGSGANVLTF